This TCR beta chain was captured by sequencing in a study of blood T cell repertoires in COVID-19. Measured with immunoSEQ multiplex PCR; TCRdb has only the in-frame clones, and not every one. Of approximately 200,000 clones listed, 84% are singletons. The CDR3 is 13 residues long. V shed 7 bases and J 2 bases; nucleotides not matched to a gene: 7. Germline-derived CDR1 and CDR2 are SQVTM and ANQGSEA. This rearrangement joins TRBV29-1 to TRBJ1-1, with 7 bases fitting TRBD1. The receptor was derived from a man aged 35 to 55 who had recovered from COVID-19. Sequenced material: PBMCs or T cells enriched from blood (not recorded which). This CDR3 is CSAEGQTNTEAFF. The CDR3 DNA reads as TGCAGCGCAGAGGGACAGACAAACACTGAAGCTTTCTTT.